Detailed here is one TCR beta chain. Its antigen remains unidentified. The data belong to a study of identical twins. There were only healthy Caucasians among the donors. Study findings and constraints: Compared with models, monozygotic twins showed more out-of-frame TCR alpha sharing. Memory repertoires showed no such pattern, whereas abundant cord blood beta clonotypes carried fewer insertions.

Via MiXCR, TCRdb re-called the 5' RACE reads, giving one row per CDR3 protein. The sample includes approximately 550,000 distinct CDR3 sequences, 20% to 25% of them seen just once. The same specimen was also included in a second study, on yellow fever vaccine responses in identical twins. As reported in that work: Twins' vaccine T cell responses reportedly seemed partly convergent and partly personalized.

This clonotype was obtained from a woman aged 18-29 years in good health. The sample taken for sequencing was CD4+ T cells sorted from blood.

This CDR3 reads CASSPIGRGLRTGELFF. DNA of the CDR3: TGTGCCAGCAGCCCCATAGGGAGGGGTCTCAGAACCGGGGAGCTGTTTTTT. The gene calls are TRBV9 and TRBJ2-2; 7 nucleotides agree with TRBD2. Germline assignment: CDR1 SGDLS and CDR2 YYNGEE. CDR3 length equals 17 residues. The V segment lost 4 bases and the J segment 5 bases; nucleotides outside the gene matches: 14.